Sequencing of this T cell receptor (beta chain) was carried out in a study of response to subunit inactivated influenza vaccine. General study findings and limits: It was suggested by the authors that few new T cells are recruited by each seasonal influenza vaccination.

Germline CDR1 and CDR2: MNHEY and SVGEGT. This CDR3 has 14 amino acids. The V end lost 2 bases, the J end lost 1 base, and 9 bases lay between the germline ends. This clonotype was detected only a few times. Antigen unknown. TCRdb re-analysed the RT-PCR reads in MiXCR, keeping a single row per CDR3 protein. This sample yields 630,000 or so distinct CDR3 sequences, of which about 15% are seen a single time; 11% belongs to the top ten. This specimen was PBMCs from blood, taken roughly 13 days after vaccination. The V call is TRBV6-2 or TRBV6-3, the J call TRBJ2-7; no reliable D call. This clonotype was sampled from a man in his fifties who received an inactivated influenza vaccine. CDR3 residues: CASSYTQVSYEQYF. CDR3 nucleotides: TGTGCCAGCAGTTACACCCAGGTGTCCTACGAGCAGTACTTC.